The 25 T cell receptor beta chains presented below share a single source sample, sequenced in a study of vaccination and CD4 T cells after COVID-19. Treatment denoted: roughly nine-day PBMC culture with coronavirus spike peptide pools or control peptides (ViraFEST assay). No antigen has been identified for these receptors. The Oncomine TCR Beta short-read assay sequenced DNA from cultured CD4+ T cells. TCRdb ran MiXCR on the PCR reads and lists one entry per CDR3 protein. Among more than 13,000 distinct CDR3 sequences listed, roughly 22% were seen once. The specimen comprised CD4+ T cells from blood, cultured in vitro, sampled before SARS-CoV-2 vaccination. The receptors were gathered from a human donor who received a COVID-19 vaccine.

By proportion, this clonotype is medium-sized. The chain is built from TRBV2 and TRBJ1-2; D is undetermined. The CDR3 covers 14 residues. The germline V gene encodes CDR1 SNHLY and CDR2 FYNNEI. V was trimmed by 1 base and J by 4 bases, leaving 10 bases between them. CDR3 sequence (DNA): TGTGCCAGCAGTGAAGGGGAGGATTCCTATGGCTACACCTTC. Encoded protein: CASSEGEDSYGYTF.

This clonotype was counted only a few times. The rearrangement uses TRBV10-2 and TRBJ2-3; 11 bases are shared with TRBD2. J lost 5 bases, V lost 8 bases, and 9 bases had no gene match. Germline CDR1 and CDR2: WSHSY and SAAADI. The CDR3 is made up of 15 amino acids. This CDR3 reads CASRIAGGPGDTQYF. The DNA of the CDR3 is TGCGCCAGCCGGATAGCGGGGGGGCCAGGAGATACGCAGTATTTT.

The V gene is TRBV12-3 or TRBV12-4, the J gene TRBJ2-1; 8 nucleotides line up with TRBD1. The CDR3 length is 15 residues. Trimming at V came to 5 bases and at J to 7 bases, leaving 10 bases not matched to a gene. CDR3 residues: CASSLTDRVGNEQFF. Here the CDR3 DNA reads TGTGCCAGCAGTCTCACGGACAGGGTGGGGAATGAGCAGTTCTTC.

The rearrangement joins TRBV3-1 to TRBJ2-1, with 9 bases aligning to TRBD2. The V segment lost 4 bases and the J segment 0 bases; nucleotides outside the gene matches: 4. CDR1 is LGHDT and CDR2 is YNNKEL in the germline V gene (reference sequence). The CDR3 consists of 16 residues. CDR3 protein: CASSPLSGGSYNEQFF. DNA of the CDR3: TGTGCCAGCAGCCCTCTTAGCGGGGGCTCCTACAATGAGCAGTTCTTC.

This clonotype has more than one count but fewer than ten. The chain recombines TRBV30 with TRBJ2-1, with 11 bases identical to TRBD2. The germline gives CDR1 GTSNPN, CDR2 SVGIG (reference sequence). The J segment lost 5 bases and the V segment lost 2 bases, leaving 8 bases of the junction unmatched. This CDR3 is 16 amino acids long. CDR3 DNA sequence: TGTGCCTGGAGTAACCCAACTAGCGGGGGAAACAATGAGCAGTTCTTC. This gives the protein CAWSNPTSGGNNEQFF.

In its sample, this clonotype was seen a few times. The V call is TRBV12-3 or TRBV12-4, the J call TRBJ2-7; TRBD1 aligns across 10 bases. The V and J ends lost 7 bases and 5 bases, in that order; junction bases with no gene match: 8. The CDR3 is 14 amino acids. CDR3 nucleotides: TGTGCCAGCACCCCGGGACAGGGGCGCCACGAGCAGTACTTC. The encoded protein is CASTPGQGRHEQYF.

This clonotype was observed once. The chain couples TRBV2 to TRBJ1-3; 9 bases agree with TRBD1. This CDR3 contains 18 residues. The germline V gene encodes CDR1 SNHLY and CDR2 FYNNEI. Trimming at V came to 6 bases and at J to 1 base, leaving 13 bases not matched to a gene. CDR3 bases: TGTGCCAGCAGCCGCACGAGGGGACAGGGCCTGTCTGGAAACACCATATATTTT. Its translation is CASSRTRGQGLSGNTIYF.

The V gene is TRBV5-1, the J gene TRBJ1-4; D may be TRBD1 (6 bases). V was cut by 4 bases and J by 2 bases, with 12 bases left in between. The CDR3 spans 15 residues. The germline V gene has CDR1 SGHRS and CDR2 YFSETQ. The chain's CDR3 is CASSPEQGTNEKLFF. The CDR3, as DNA: TGCGCCAGCAGCCCCGAACAGGGCACTAATGAAAAACTGTTTTTT.

This clonotype turned up a few times. The V gene is TRBV18, the J gene TRBJ1-5; TRBD1 is a possible D gene (6 bases). The CDR3 is 19 amino acids. The germline gives CDR1 KGHSH, CDR2 LQKENI. Between the trimmed V and J ends, which lost 4 bases and 3 bases, there was a span of 25 bases. The CDR3, as DNA: TGTGCCAGCTCACGTTATAACAGGGAGTGGAGGACTAACAATCAGCCCCAGCATTTT. The encoded protein is CASSRYNREWRTNNQPQHF.

This clonotype was observed a few times. The chain couples TRBV7-7 to TRBJ2-3; 9 positions agree with TRBD1. The CDR3 length is 13 residues. V was pared by 9 bases and J by 4 bases, with 5 bases of the junction left unmatched. The germline V gene encodes CDR1 SSHAT and CDR2 FNYEAQ (reference sequence). DNA of the CDR3: TGTGCCAGTAGTACAGGGGGCGCAGATACGCAGTATTTT. It yields the protein CASSTGGADTQYF.

The J gene is TRBJ2-3, the V gene TRBV12-3 or TRBV12-4, with 11 bases fitting TRBD2. Losses at the gene ends were 3 bases for V and 3 bases for J; bases not matched to a gene: 2. CDR3 length equals 15 residues. The CDR3 DNA reads as TGTGCCAGCAGTTTCCTAGCGGGGGGAACAGATACGCAGTATTTT. Residues: CASSFLAGGTDTQYF.

This clonotype has a single count. This chain connects TRBV5-1 to TRBJ1-3; D unclear. V lost 1 base, J lost 1 base, and 12 bases lay in between. Germline V gene data show CDR1 as SGHRS and CDR2 as YFSETQ. The length of the CDR3 is 16 residues. The CDR3 sequence: CASSLQCDRSGNTIYF. CDR3 nucleotide sequence: TGCGCCAGCAGCTTGCAGTGTGATCGATCTGGAAACACCATATATTTT.

The gene calls are TRBV19 and TRBJ1-1; tentative D call: TRBD1 (5 bases). CDR1 LNHDA and CDR2 SQIVND come from the germline V gene (reference sequence). Trimming took off 5 bases at V and 0 bases at J, with 13 bases between the two ends. The CDR3 contains 15 residues. CDR3 DNA: TGTGCCAGTAGTCCCCCCCGACAGTTGAACACTGAAGCTTTCTTT. Translated: CASSPPRQLNTEAFF.

This clonotype was observed a handful of times. The chain carries TRBV11-3 and TRBJ2-3, with 8 bases lining up with TRBD2. Germline values: CDR1 SGHNT, CDR2 YENEEA. Trimming at V came to 9 bases and at J to 2 bases, leaving 7 bases not matched to a gene. There are 14 residues in the CDR3. The CDR3 sequence: CASGAGGLTDTQYF. The CDR3 DNA is TGTGCCAGTGGCGCGGGGGGACTCACAGATACGCAGTATTTT.

This clonotype has more than one count but fewer than ten. CDR3 in amino acids: CASSATGVNTEAFF. The CDR3 DNA follows: TGTGCCAGCAGTGCGACAGGGGTGAACACTGAAGCTTTCTTT. This chain links TRBV6-1 with TRBJ1-1; 8 nucleotides line up with TRBD1. In germline, CDR1 is MNHNS, CDR2 SASEGT. With 4 bases clipped from V and 0 bases from J, the junction kept 1 base outside the gene matches. This CDR3 is 14 amino acids long.

The chain carries TRBV5-1 and TRBJ1-2; no clear D. V lost 5 bases and J lost 1, with 9 bases in between. The CDR3 is 13 residues long. Germline loops: CDR1 SGHRS, CDR2 YFSETQ. The DNA of the CDR3 is TGCGCCAGCAGTGAGGTGCTTAACTATGGCTACACCTTC. The encoded protein is CASSEVLNYGYTF. Drawing the rest from reference TRBV5-1 and TRBJ1-2, the complete variable domain is KAGVTQTPRYLIKTRGQQVTLSCSPISGHRSVSWYQQTPGQGLQFLFEYFSETQRNKGNFPGRFSGRQFSNSRSEMNVSTLELGDSALYLCASSEVLNYGYTFGSGTRLTVV.

V gene TRBV7-8 combines with J gene TRBJ1-2; D gene unclear. The germline V gene encodes CDR1 SGHVS and CDR2 FQNEAQ. This CDR3 contains 17 residues. V was trimmed by 5 bases and J by 3 bases, leaving 22 bases between them. CDR3 protein: CASSPRRVSAADYGYTF. The CDR3 DNA reads as TGTGCCAGCAGCCCCCGGAGGGTGTCAGCGGCGGACTATGGCTACACCTTC.

This clonotype was detected a few times. The rearrangement uses TRBV12-3 or TRBV12-4 and TRBJ2-3; D uncertain. V lost 7 bases and J 4 bases, leaving 9 bases between the germline ends. The CDR3 spans 12 residues. The CDR3 nucleotides read TGTGCCAGCACCTACCTGTCAGATACGCAGTATTTT. Protein sequence: CASTYLSDTQYF.

This clonotype was seen more than once but under ten times. The V call is TRBV12-3 or TRBV12-4, the J call TRBJ1-5, with a weak D call TRBD1 (5 bases). Trimming cost V 6 bases and J 0 bases, with 12 bases left between them. This CDR3 has 15 residues. The CDR3 DNA reads as TGTGCCAGCAGGACCGGGACGGATAGCAATCAGCCCCAGCATTTT. Residues: CASRTGTDSNQPQHF.

This clonotype appeared a few times. The chain employs TRBV10-3 and TRBJ2-5, with 7 bases aligning to TRBD2. CDR1 and CDR2 from the germline V gene are ENHRY and SYGVKD. Trimming took 10 bases from V and 2 from J; bases not matched to a gene: 13. The CDR3 has 15 amino acids. As DNA, the CDR3 is TGTGCCACCCACCGGAGGAGCGGGGAGCAAGAGACCCAGTACTTC. It is translated as CATHRRSGEQETQYF.

The V and J genes are TRBV19 and TRBJ1-5; 8 bases align to TRBD1. The CDR3 is made up of 14 amino acids. J gave up 6 bases and V 5 bases, and 6 bases lay outside the gene matches. CDR1 is LNHDA and CDR2 is SQIVND in the germline V gene (reference sequence). The CDR3 DNA is TGTGCCAGTAGTCCCCTCACAGGGGGTCAGCCCCAGCATTTT. It translates to CASSPLTGGQPQHF.

This clonotype was seen a few times. This rearrangement joins TRBV20-1 to TRBJ2-7; D unresolved. The CDR3 is 15 residues long. Germline values: CDR1 DFQATT, CDR2 SNEGSKA (reference sequence). V was trimmed by 3 bases and J by 0 bases, leaving 15 bases between them. Here the CDR3 DNA reads TGCAGTGCTAGCTTATCGGACGGCCACTCCTACGAGCAGTACTTC. It specifies CSASLSDGHSYEQYF.

This clonotype was found a few times. The gene calls are TRBV7-8 and TRBJ1-3; 7 positions match TRBD1. Germline trimming cut 5 bases from V and 4 bases from J; bases unmatched to any gene: 5. This CDR3 is 14 amino acids long. CDR1 is SGHVS and CDR2 is FQNEAQ in the germline V gene. CDR3 bases: TGTGCCAGCAGCGAGACAGGGTTAGGAAACACCATATATTTT. Its protein is CASSETGLGNTIYF.

The table lists this clonotype with a few counts. The chain links TRBV23-1 to TRBJ1-2; weak D call: TRBD1 (5 bases). TRBV23-1 is reported as an ORF; its role is uncertain. The V end was cut by 0 bases, the J end by 4 bases, with 18 bases between. The CDR3 contains 17 residues. In DNA, the CDR3 is TGCGCCAGCAGTCAATCGGGGGGATTGGCCTTGGCCTATGGCTACACCTTC. The encoded protein is CASSQSGGLALAYGYTF.

The CDR3 region is CASADRGSTDTQYF. In DNA form, the CDR3 reads TGTGCCAGCGCGGACAGGGGTAGCACAGATACGCAGTATTTT. This chain joins TRBV27 and TRBJ2-3; 9 bases map to TRBD1. In germline, CDR1 is MNHEY, CDR2 SMNVEV (reference sequence). V was pared by 8 bases and J by 0 bases, with 3 bases of the junction left unmatched. The CDR3 has 14 residues.